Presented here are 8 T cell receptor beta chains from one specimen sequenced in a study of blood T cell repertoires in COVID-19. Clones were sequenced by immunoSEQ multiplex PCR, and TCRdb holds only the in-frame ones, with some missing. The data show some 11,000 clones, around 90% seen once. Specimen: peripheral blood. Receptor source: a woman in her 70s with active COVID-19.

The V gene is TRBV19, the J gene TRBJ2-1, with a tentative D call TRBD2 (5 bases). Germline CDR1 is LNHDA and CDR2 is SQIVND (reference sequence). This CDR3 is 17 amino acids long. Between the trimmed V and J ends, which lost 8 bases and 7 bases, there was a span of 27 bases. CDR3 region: CASRPTSGTRPGNEQFF. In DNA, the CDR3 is TGTGCCAGTCGACCCACCTCGGGAACTAGGCCCGGGAATGAGCAGTTCTTC.

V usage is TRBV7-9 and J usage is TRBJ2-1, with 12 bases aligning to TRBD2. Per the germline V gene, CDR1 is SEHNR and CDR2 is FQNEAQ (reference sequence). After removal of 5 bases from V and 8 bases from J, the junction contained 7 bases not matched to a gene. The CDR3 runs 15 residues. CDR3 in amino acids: CASSQATSGSDEQFF. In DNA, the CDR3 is TGTGCCAGCAGCCAAGCGACTAGCGGGAGCGATGAGCAGTTCTTC.

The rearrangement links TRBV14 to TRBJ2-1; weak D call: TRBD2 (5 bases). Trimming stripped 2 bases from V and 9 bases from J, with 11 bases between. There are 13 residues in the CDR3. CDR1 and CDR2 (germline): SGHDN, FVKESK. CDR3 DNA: TGTGCCAGCAGCCAATCGCGGGCGGTTGAGCAGTTCTTC. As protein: CASSQSRAVEQFF. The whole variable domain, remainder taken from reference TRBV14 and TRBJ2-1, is EAGVTQFPSHSVIEKGQTVTLRCDPISGHDNLYWYRRVMGKEIKFLLHFVKESKQDESGMPNNRFLAERTGGTYSTLKVQPAELEDSGVYFCASSQSRAVEQFFGPGTRLTVL.

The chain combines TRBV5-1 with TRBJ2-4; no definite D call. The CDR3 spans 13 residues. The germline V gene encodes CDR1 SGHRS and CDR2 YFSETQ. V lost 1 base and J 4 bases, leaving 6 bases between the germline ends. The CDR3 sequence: CASSLPSKNIQYF. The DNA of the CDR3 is TGCGCCAGCAGCTTGCCCTCTAAAAACATTCAGTACTTC.

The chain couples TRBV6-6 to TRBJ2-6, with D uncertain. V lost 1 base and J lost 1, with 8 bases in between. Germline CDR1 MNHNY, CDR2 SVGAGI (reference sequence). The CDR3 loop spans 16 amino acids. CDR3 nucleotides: TGTGCCAGCAGTTACTATCTCGGGTCTGGGGCCAACGTCCTGACTTTC. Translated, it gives CASSYYLGSGANVLTF.

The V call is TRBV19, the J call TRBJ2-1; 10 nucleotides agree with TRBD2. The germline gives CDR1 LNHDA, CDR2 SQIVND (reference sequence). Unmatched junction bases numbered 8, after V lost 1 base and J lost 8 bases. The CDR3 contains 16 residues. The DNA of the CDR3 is TGTGCCAGTAGTATAGGAGCGGGAGGGACGGGGTATGAGCAGTTCTTC. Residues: CASSIGAGGTGYEQFF.

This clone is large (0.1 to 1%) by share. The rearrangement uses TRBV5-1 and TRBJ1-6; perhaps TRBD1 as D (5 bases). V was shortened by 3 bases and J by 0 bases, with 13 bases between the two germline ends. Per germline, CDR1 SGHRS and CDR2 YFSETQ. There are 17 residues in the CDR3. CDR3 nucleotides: TGCGCCAGCAGCTCCCAGGGCGCGAGCTCCTATAATTCACCCCTCCACTTT. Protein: CASSSQGASSYNSPLHF.

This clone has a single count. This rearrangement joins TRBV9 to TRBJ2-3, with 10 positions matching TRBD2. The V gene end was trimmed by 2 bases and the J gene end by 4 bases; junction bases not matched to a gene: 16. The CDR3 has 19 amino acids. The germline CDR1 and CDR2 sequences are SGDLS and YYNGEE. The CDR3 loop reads CASSVATIGSSGSADTQYF. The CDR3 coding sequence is TGTGCCAGCAGCGTTGCTACAATTGGGTCTAGCGGGAGTGCAGATACGCAGTATTTT.